Each of the 11 T cell receptor beta chains below was sequenced from the same sample in a study of cytomegalovirus exposure and HLA in healthy donors. Both 60 Vbeta primers and 13 Jbeta primers went into the PCR. Profiled with immunoSEQ multiplex PCR; TCRdb holds only in-frame clones, not every one. The sample has 110,000 to 150,000 clones; roughly three quarters are singletons. The specimen was PBMCs. Receptors were obtained from a female donor in good health and CMV-seronegative.

The sample holds a few counts of this clone. Here the CDR3 DNA reads TGTGCCAGCAGCTTGAGACAGGGTGACAATGAGCAGTTCTTC. Translation: CASSLRQGDNEQFF. This chain connects TRBV5-4 to TRBJ2-1, with 7 bases that match TRBD1. The germline V gene has CDR1 SGHNT and CDR2 YYREEE (reference sequence). This CDR3 is built from 14 residues. Losses at the gene ends were 1 base for V and 5 bases for J; bases not matched to a gene: 3.

This chain joins TRBV12-5 and TRBJ2-7, with 11 bases that match TRBD2. Germline V gene lookup returns CDR1 LGHNT and CDR2 FRNRAP. CDR3 size: 15 residues. Trimming cost V 5 bases and J 1 base; bases outside gene matches: 4. The DNA of the CDR3 is TGTGCTAGTGGTCTTAGCGGGGGGGTATCCTACGAGCAGTACTTC. As protein: CASGLSGGVSYEQYF.

V is TRBV19 and J is TRBJ2-2; 8 bases match TRBD2. The germline V gene encodes CDR1 LNHDA and CDR2 SQIVND (reference sequence). Germline trimming cut 10 bases from V and 3 bases from J; bases unmatched to any gene: 7. This CDR3 has 14 residues. As DNA, the CDR3 is TGTGCCATCTCACAAGCGGGAGACACCGGGGAGCTGTTTTTT. This translates into CAISQAGDTGELFF.

The chain links TRBV29-1 to TRBJ2-1; 10 bases line up with TRBD2. Germline CDR1 is SQVTM and CDR2 is ANQGSEA. The CDR3 runs to 14 residues. J lost 13 bases, V lost 0 bases, and 9 bases had no gene match. CDR3 DNA: TGCAGCGTTGAAGATCAGCGGGGGGGCATATCCCAGTTCTTC. This sequence encodes CSVEDQRGGISQFF.

CDR3 region: CATSNPGHNQPQHF. The CDR3 DNA follows: TGTGCCACCAGCAACCCGGGACACAATCAGCCCCAGCATTTT. This sequence joins TRBV15 and TRBJ1-5; a weak D match, TRBD1 (6 bases). The germline V and J ends were trimmed by 4 bases and 3 bases, with 10 bases remaining between them. Per germline, CDR1 LNHNV and CDR2 YYDKDF (reference sequence). There are 14 residues in the CDR3.

This clone was counted a few times. This sequence joins TRBV4-1 and TRBJ1-6; D is perhaps TRBD1 (6 bases). Germline V gives CDR1 MGHRA, CDR2 YSYEKL. Deletions cut 4 bases from V and 13 bases from J, with 20 bases between. The CDR3 extends over 15 amino acids. The CDR3 DNA reads as TGCGCCAGCAGCCTCGATCAACAGGGATGGAGGCCCCTCCACTTT. This codes for CASSLDQQGWRPLHF.

This chain links TRBV27 with TRBJ2-7; TRBD1 might be the D (5 bases). V was shortened by 5 bases and J by 6 bases, with 14 bases between the two germline ends. The CDR3 has 13 residues. Germline loops: CDR1 MNHEY, CDR2 SMNVEV (reference sequence). CDR3 sequence: CASSPGPGREQYF. The CDR3, as DNA: TGTGCCAGCAGTCCTGGGCCAGGGCGCGAGCAGTACTTC.

This clone occurred a few times. The chain uses TRBV2 and TRBJ2-5, with D possibly TRBD2 on 7 matching bases. Trimming stripped 8 bases from V and 2 bases from J, with 21 bases between. The CDR3 is 16 amino acids. Germline V gene sequence: CDR1 SNHLY, CDR2 FYNNEI. The CDR3 sequence is CASRPRGGGGQETQYF. CDR3 DNA: TGTGCCAGCCGACCGAGGGGGGGCGGTGGGCAAGAGACCCAGTACTTC.

The chain is built from TRBV10-3 and TRBJ1-6; D call uncertain. The germline V gene encodes CDR1 ENHRY and CDR2 SYGVKD. The length of the CDR3 is 15 residues. The V and J ends lost 3 bases and 7 bases respectively, with 13 bases between them. CDR3 DNA sequence: TGTGCCATCAGTGAATGGCAGGAGGGAAATTCACCCCTCCACTTT. Translating it yields CAISEWQEGNSPLHF.

This clone was seen a single time. V gene TRBV9 combines with J gene TRBJ2-5; unclear D gene. Trimming left V 0 bases short and J 5 bases short, with 14 bases between. The CDR3 runs to 15 residues. CDR1 is SGDLS and CDR2 is YYNGEE in the germline V gene. In nucleotides, the CDR3 is TGTGCCAGCAGCGTAGCTACGGGTGTGAGGGAGACCCAGTACTTC. It is translated as CASSVATGVRETQYF.

The chain carries TRBV5-6 and TRBJ1-1, with 11 bases identical to TRBD1. The CDR3 contains 17 residues. Unmatched junction bases numbered 8, after V lost 4 bases and J lost 0 bases. CDR1 SGHDT and CDR2 YYEEEE come from the germline V gene. CDR3 sequence: CASSPAGTGGLNTEAFF. The CDR3 DNA sequence: TGTGCCAGCAGCCCGGCCGGGACAGGGGGTTTGAACACTGAAGCTTTCTTT.